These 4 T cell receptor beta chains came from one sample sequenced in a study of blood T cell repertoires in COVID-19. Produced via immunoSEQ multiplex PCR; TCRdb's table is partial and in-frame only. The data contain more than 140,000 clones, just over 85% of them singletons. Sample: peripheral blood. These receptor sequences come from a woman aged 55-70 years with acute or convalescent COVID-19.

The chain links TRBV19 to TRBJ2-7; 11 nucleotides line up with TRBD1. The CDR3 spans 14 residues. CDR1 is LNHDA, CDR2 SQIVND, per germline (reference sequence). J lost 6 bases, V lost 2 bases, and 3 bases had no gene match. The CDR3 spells CASSIWTGGAEQYF. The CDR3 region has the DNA TGTGCCAGTAGTATATGGACAGGGGGCGCCGAGCAGTACTTC.

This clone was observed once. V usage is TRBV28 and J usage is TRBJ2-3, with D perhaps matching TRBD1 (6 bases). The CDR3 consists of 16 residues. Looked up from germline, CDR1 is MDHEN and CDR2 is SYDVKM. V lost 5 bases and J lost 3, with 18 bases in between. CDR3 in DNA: TGTGCCAGCAGTAACCCGACAGGCGCTAGAACAGATACGCAGTATTTT. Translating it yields CASSNPTGARTDTQYF.

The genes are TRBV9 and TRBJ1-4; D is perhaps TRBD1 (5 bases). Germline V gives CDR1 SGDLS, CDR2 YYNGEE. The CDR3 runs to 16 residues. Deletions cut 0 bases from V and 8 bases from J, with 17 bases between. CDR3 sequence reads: CASSVAGASRTEKLFF. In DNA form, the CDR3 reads TGTGCCAGCAGCGTAGCTGGGGCAAGTCGGACAGAAAAACTGTTTTTT.

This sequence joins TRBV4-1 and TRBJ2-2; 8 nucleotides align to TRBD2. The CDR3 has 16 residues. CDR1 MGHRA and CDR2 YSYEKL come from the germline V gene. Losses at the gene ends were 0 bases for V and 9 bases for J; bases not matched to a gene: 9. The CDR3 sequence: CASSQEGTRSTRELFF. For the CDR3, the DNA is TGCGCCAGCAGCCAAGAAGGGACTAGGTCAACCCGGGAGCTGTTTTTT.